One and the same sample provided the 10 T cell receptor beta chains below, sequenced in a study of blood T cells in healthy people across ages. Using a J-beta primer mix together with a sample-barcoded 5' primer, a second PCR was run for about 6 to 11 cycles. Each CDR3 protein gets one entry after TCRdb re-called the 5' RACE reads with MiXCR. The table shows more than 1.4 million distinct CDR3 sequences, with approximately 40% occurring only once. The sequencing sample was made of blood. The receptors originated from a woman under 30 in good health.

The rearrangement uses TRBV4-2 and TRBJ2-7, with 7 bases lining up with TRBD2. Losses at the gene ends were 0 bases for V and 0 bases for J; bases not matched to a gene: 14. The germline gives CDR1 LGHNA, CDR2 YNFKEQ. The CDR3 length is 19 residues. The CDR3 sequence: CASSQDSSSGKHPSYEQYF. The DNA of the CDR3 is TGTGCCAGCAGCCAAGATTCATCTAGCGGAAAACACCCCTCCTACGAGCAGTACTTC.

This chain joins TRBV6-1 and TRBJ2-3, with 12 bases aligning to TRBD2. Looked up from germline, CDR1 is MNHNS and CDR2 is SASEGT. The CDR3 runs 16 residues. The CDR3 DNA sequence: TGTGCGGTGACTAGCGGGGGCCCGAGGGGCACAGATACGCAGTATTTT. Translating it yields CAVTSGGPRGTDTQYF.

Regarding this clonotype: A junction boundary mismatches the germline segment, possibly from a read error. CDR3 protein: CASRKDFSYTEQFF. The CDR3 DNA reads as TGTGCCAGCAGAAAGGACTTCTCCTACACTGAGCAGTTCTTC. V is TRBV7-2 and J is TRBJ2-1, with D perhaps TRBD2 (5 bases). The CDR3 contains 14 residues. Germline V gene lookup returns CDR1 SGHTA and CDR2 FQGNSA.

This clonotype was seen a few times. The chain carries TRBV12-3 or TRBV12-4 and TRBJ2-5; D uncertain. V gave up 6 bases and J gave up 1 base, with 12 bases separating them. This CDR3 comprises 14 residues. The CDR3 is CASSPVGFQETQYF. In DNA, the CDR3 is TGTGCCAGCAGCCCCGTGGGGTTCCAAGAGACCCAGTACTTC.

V and J are TRBV20-1 and TRBJ1-1; D uncertain. Looked up from germline, CDR1 is DFQATT and CDR2 is SNEGSKA (reference sequence). CDR3 length: 14 residues. V was pared by 1 base and J by 0 bases, with 9 bases between. The CDR3: CSARVGHVNTEAFF. CDR3 nucleotide sequence: TGCAGTGCTAGAGTAGGTCACGTGAACACTGAAGCTTTCTTT.

V is TRBV5-1 and J is TRBJ2-1, with 9 bases aligning to TRBD1. Germline V gene lookup returns CDR1 SGHRS and CDR2 YFSETQ. J lost 6 bases, V lost 0 bases, and 4 bases had no gene match. This CDR3 is 15 amino acids long. The CDR3: CASSLATGGPNEQFF. Here the CDR3 DNA reads TGCGCCAGCAGCTTGGCGACAGGGGGACCCAATGAGCAGTTCTTC.

The J gene is TRBJ1-1, the V gene TRBV6-1; D perhaps matches TRBD1 (6 bases). Germline values: CDR1 MNHNS, CDR2 SASEGT. V gave up 4 bases and J gave up 3 bases, with 15 bases separating them. The CDR3 runs 15 residues. The CDR3 region has the DNA TGTGCCAGCAGTGCGACAGTGGGGGCCCACACTGAAGCTTTCTTT. It translates to CASSATVGAHTEAFF.

The gene calls are TRBV7-2 and TRBJ2-1; D is undetermined. The CDR3 sequence is 12 residues long. CDR1 and CDR2 from the germline V gene are SGHTA and FQGNSA. V gave up 5 bases and J gave up 9 bases, with 11 bases separating them. In nucleotides, the CDR3 is TGTGCCAGCAGCCGGTCCGACCTTGAGCAGTTCTTC. It specifies CASSRSDLEQFF.

In its sample, this clonotype was seen a few times. V usage is TRBV7-9 and J usage is TRBJ2-3; 10 nucleotides match TRBD1. V shed 6 bases and J 7 bases; nucleotides not matched to a gene: 10. The germline gives CDR1 SEHNR, CDR2 FQNEAQ (reference sequence). The CDR3 has 15 residues. This CDR3 reads CASSTGTGDWNTQYF. CDR3 nucleotide sequence: TGTGCCAGCAGTACCGGGACAGGGGATTGGAATACGCAGTATTTT.

The chain links TRBV7-9 to TRBJ1-1, with D tentatively TRBD1 (6 bases). V was shortened by 5 bases and J by 1 base, with 20 bases between the two germline ends. This CDR3 is built from 17 residues. Germline V gives CDR1 SEHNR, CDR2 FQNEAQ (reference sequence). The CDR3 loop is CASSPRQDPRGNTEAFF. In DNA form, the CDR3 reads TGTGCCAGCAGCCCACGACAGGATCCGAGGGGGAACACTGAAGCTTTCTTT.